The T cell receptor beta chain described here comes from a study of T cells in Graves' hyperthyroidism and ophthalmopathy. Amplification targeted TCR beta CDR3 regions from RNA transcripts. The HTBI primer set served for first-round RT-PCR of the TCR CDR3. From the multiplex PCR reads, TCRdb called clonotypes with MiXCR, one entry per CDR3 protein. The table shows 650,000 to 800,000 distinct CDR3 sequences, with approximately 42% occurring only once. The CDR3 length is 13 residues. CDR1 is SGDLS and CDR2 is YYNGEE in the germline V gene. V lost 3 bases and J lost 7, with 14 bases in between. Sequencing used peripheral blood or thyroid tissue (not recorded which). The source of this sequence is an adult man with Graves' disease, either hyperthyroidism or ophthalmopathy (not recorded which). The V call is TRBV9, the J call TRBJ2-7; D is ambiguous. CDR3 residues: CASSAGTYGEQYF. CDR3 nucleotides: TGTGCCAGCAGCGCCGGCACCTACGGTGAGCAGTACTTC.